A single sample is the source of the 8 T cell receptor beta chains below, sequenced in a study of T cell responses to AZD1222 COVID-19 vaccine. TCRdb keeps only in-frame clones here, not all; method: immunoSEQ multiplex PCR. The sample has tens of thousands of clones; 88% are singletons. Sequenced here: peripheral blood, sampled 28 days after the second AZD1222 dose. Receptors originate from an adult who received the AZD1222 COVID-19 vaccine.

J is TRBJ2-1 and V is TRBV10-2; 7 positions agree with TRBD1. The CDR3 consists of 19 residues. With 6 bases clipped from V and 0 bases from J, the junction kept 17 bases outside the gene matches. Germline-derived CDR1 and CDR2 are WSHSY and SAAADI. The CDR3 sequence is CASRTIINYRGFSYNEQFF. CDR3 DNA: TGCGCCAGCAGAACCATTATTAATTACAGGGGCTTCTCCTACAATGAGCAGTTCTTC.

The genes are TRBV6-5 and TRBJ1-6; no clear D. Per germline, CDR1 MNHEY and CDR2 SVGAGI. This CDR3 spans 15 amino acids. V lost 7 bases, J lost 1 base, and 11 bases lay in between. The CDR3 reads CASTRTESYNSPLHF. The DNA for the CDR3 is TGTGCCAGCACTAGAACAGAATCCTATAATTCACCCCTCCACTTT.

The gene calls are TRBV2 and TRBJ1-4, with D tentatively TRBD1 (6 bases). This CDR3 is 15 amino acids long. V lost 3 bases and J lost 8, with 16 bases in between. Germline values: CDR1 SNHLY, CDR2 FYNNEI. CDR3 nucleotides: TGTGCCAGCAGTGAGGCGGCAGGGGTTTGGGAAAAACTGTTTTTT. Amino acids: CASSEAAGVWEKLFF.

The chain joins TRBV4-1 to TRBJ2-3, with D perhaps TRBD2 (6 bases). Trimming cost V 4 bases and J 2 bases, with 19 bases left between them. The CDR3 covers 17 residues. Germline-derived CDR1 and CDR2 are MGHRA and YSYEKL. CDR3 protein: CASSLSEGGEYTDTQYF. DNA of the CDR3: TGCGCCAGCAGCCTCTCGGAAGGAGGGGAATACACAGATACGCAGTATTTT.

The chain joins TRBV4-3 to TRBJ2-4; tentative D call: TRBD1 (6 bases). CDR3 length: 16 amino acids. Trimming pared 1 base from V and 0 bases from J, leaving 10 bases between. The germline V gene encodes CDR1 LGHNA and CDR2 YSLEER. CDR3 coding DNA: TGCGCCAGCAGCCAAGTTGGGGGCGCAGCCAAAAACATTCAGTACTTC. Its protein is CASSQVGGAAKNIQYF.

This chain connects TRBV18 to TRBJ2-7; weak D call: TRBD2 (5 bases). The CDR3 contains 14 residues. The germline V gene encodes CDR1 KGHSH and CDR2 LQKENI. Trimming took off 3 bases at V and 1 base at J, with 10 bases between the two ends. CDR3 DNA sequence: TGTGCCAGCTCACCGTCCCGGGATTCCTACGAGCAGTACTTC. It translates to CASSPSRDSYEQYF. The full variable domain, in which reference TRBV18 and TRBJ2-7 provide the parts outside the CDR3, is NAGVMQNPRHLVRRRGQEARLRCSPMKGHSHVYWYRQLPEEGLKFMVYLQKENIIDESGMPKERFSAEFPKEGPSILRIQQVVRGDSAAYFCASSPSRDSYEQYFGPGTRLTVT.

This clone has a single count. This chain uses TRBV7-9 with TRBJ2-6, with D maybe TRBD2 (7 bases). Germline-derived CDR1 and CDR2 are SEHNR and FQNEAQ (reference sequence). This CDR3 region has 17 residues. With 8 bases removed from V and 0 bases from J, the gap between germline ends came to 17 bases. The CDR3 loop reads CASPAGASYSGANVLTF. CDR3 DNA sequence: TGTGCCAGCCCTGCGGGGGCCTCCTACTCTGGGGCCAACGTCCTGACTTTC. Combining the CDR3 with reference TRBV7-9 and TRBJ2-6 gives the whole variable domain DTGVSQNPRHKITKRGQNVTFRCDPISEHNRLYWYRQTLGQGPEFLTYFQNEAQLEKSRLLSDRFSAERPKGSFSTLEIQRTEQGDSAMYLCASPAGASYSGANVLTFGAGSRLTVL.

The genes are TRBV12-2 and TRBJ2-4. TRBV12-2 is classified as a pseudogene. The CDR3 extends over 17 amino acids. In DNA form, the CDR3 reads TGTGCAAGTCGCTTAGCGAGAAAGGACGTTGGCAAAAACATTCAGTACTTC. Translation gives CASRLARKDVGKNIQYF.